This T cell receptor (beta chain) is from a study of technical replicates of blood from four donors (dated by TCRdb to 2016 to 2017). Library method: the immunoSEQ multiplex PCR assay. TCRdb took over this immuneACCESS table, retaining in-frame rearrangements with V and J assigned. Such tables are incomplete; in checked studies, under half of the missing clones stem from an unresolved V gene, and the remainder is unexplained. This sample holds about 12,000 clones; about 95% were observed only once. 6.3% of the sample is taken by the ten largest. The CDR3 runs 13 amino acids, cysteine and phenylalanine included. Only the CDR3 part of the read is kept: 39 bases, read in frame from the first base. CDR1 and CDR2, looked up from the germline V gene (reference sequence), are MNHEY and SMNVEV. V loses 6 bases of germline sequence and J loses 1 base, and the interval between the two ends is 10 bases. A word on this clone: Its binding antigen is unknown. No qualities accompany the bases; no much larger clone lies one base away.

The chain employs TRBV27 and TRBJ2-7, and perhaps TRBD1 as D gene, on 6 matching bases. This receptor was obtained from a human donor in good health. Sequenced: PBMCs. CDR3 protein: CASSWTESYEQYF. Here is the DNA: TGTGCCAGCAGCTGGACAGAATCCTACGAGCAGTACTTC.